One and the same sample provided the 23 T cell receptor beta chains below, sequenced in a study of cytomegalovirus exposure and HLA in healthy donors. PCR primers comprised 60 Vbeta and 13 Jbeta primers. Sequencing was performed with immunoSEQ multiplex PCR; in TCRdb, only in-frame clones are kept and a portion is missing. Here the sample table reports over 100,000 clones. The sample was PBMCs. All receptors come from a middle-aged man in good health and CMV-seropositive.

The chain uses TRBV7-8 and TRBJ2-5, with 8 nucleotides matching TRBD1. The end of the DNA fits TRBJ2-7 better, so the J call may be wrong. This CDR3 is built from 16 residues. CDR1 and CDR2 from the germline V gene are SGHVS and FQNEAQ. DNA for the CDR3: TGTGCCAGCAGCTCTTATGGGTGGACAGGGCTCGACGAGCAGTACTTC. It encodes CASSSYGWTGLDEQYF.

CDR3 DNA sequence: TGTGCCAGCACCCTCGGGACTACAACCTACCCGAGGGAATACGAGCAGTACTTC. Protein: CASTLGTTTYPREYEQYF. The chain combines TRBV5-6 with TRBJ2-7; TRBD2 matches 7 bases. CDR1 SGHDT and CDR2 YYEEEE come from the germline V gene. CDR3 length: 18 residues. Unmatched junction bases numbered 22, after V lost 6 bases and J lost 4 bases.

V gene TRBV11-2 combines with J gene TRBJ2-3; perhaps TRBD1 as D (5 bases). V gave up 5 bases and J gave up 0 bases, with 12 bases separating them. The length of the CDR3 is 15 residues. Germline V lookup: CDR1 SGHAT, CDR2 FQNNGV. CDR3 in DNA: TGTGCCAGCAGCCATGACAGTACTAGCACAGATACGCAGTATTTT. Its translation: CASSHDSTSTDTQYF.

This chain joins TRBV11-1 and TRBJ1-1; 8 nucleotides match TRBD1. This CDR3 is 14 amino acids long. Germline V lookup: CDR1 SGHAT, CDR2 FQDESV (reference sequence). Losses at the gene ends were 5 bases for V and 6 bases for J; bases not matched to a gene: 8. CDR3 DNA: TGTGCCAGCAGCCTAGAACAGGGGGGTGCTGAAGCTTTCTTT. This codes for CASSLEQGGAEAFF.

V and J are TRBV7-2 and TRBJ2-2; 10 nucleotides agree with TRBD2. The V segment lost 5 bases and the J segment 5 bases; nucleotides outside the gene matches: 14. The germline gives CDR1 SGHTA, CDR2 FQGNSA. The CDR3 runs 18 residues. The CDR3 bases are TGTGCCAGCAGCCGCCTAATCCTAGCGGGAGTGAGAACCGGGGAGCTGTTTTTT. It codes for CASSRLILAGVRTGELFF.

V is TRBV11-2 and J is TRBJ1-1; D is ambiguous. CDR1 and CDR2 (germline): SGHAT, FQNNGV. V lost 6 bases, J lost 5 bases, and 13 bases lay in between. This CDR3 has 13 amino acids. CDR3 sequence (DNA): TGTGCCAGCAGATTCGGGGTAGCGACTGAAGCTTTCTTT. This encodes CASRFGVATEAFF.

The chain recombines TRBV6-1 with TRBJ2-1; D is unclear. The CDR3 loop spans 15 amino acids. V lost 2 bases and J 0 bases, leaving 8 bases between the germline ends. Germline V gene sequence: CDR1 MNHNS, CDR2 SASEGT. In DNA form, the CDR3 reads TGTGCCAGCAGTGAATTATGGAGCTCCTACAATGAGCAGTTCTTC. Translated: CASSELWSSYNEQFF.

V and J are TRBV6-5 and TRBJ2-7; 10 bases match TRBD2. CDR3 length equals 14 residues. Germline values: CDR1 MNHEY, CDR2 SVGAGI. V lost 5 bases to trimming and J lost 4 bases; unmatched junction nucleotides: 5. CDR3 sequence: CASSRKREGYEQYF. In DNA form, the CDR3 reads TGTGCCAGCAGTAGAAAGCGGGAGGGATACGAGCAGTACTTC.

The chain has TRBV14 and TRBJ1-1, with 10 bases aligning to TRBD1. The junction had 3 bases not matched to a gene; V was cut back by 4 bases and J by 4 bases. Germline V gene sequence: CDR1 SGHDN, CDR2 FVKESK. The CDR3 totals 14 residues. CDR3 sequence reads: CASSPWTGGTEAFF. The CDR3 coding sequence is TGTGCCAGCAGCCCGTGGACAGGGGGCACTGAAGCTTTCTTT.

The gene calls are TRBV5-4 and TRBJ2-5; TRBD2 is a possible D gene (5 bases). This CDR3 has 13 amino acids. Looked up from germline, CDR1 is SGHNT and CDR2 is YYREEE (reference sequence). Trimming pared 0 bases from V and 4 bases from J, leaving 7 bases between. CDR3 nucleotides: TGTGCCAGCAGCTTGGGAGCGGCAGAGACCCAGTACTTC. Translation gives CASSLGAAETQYF.

This chain uses TRBV14 with TRBJ2-1, with 8 bases aligning to TRBD2. With 1 base clipped from V and 8 bases from J, the junction kept 7 bases outside the gene matches. The germline CDR1 and CDR2 sequences are SGHDN and FVKESK. The CDR3 extends over 15 amino acids. CDR3 amino acids: CASSQGTSPYYEQFF. In DNA form, the CDR3 reads TGTGCCAGCAGCCAAGGGACTAGCCCGTACTATGAGCAGTTCTTC. Full variable domain (rest looked up from reference TRBV14 and TRBJ2-1): EAGVTQFPSHSVIEKGQTVTLRCDPISGHDNLYWYRRVMGKEIKFLLHFVKESKQDESGMPNNRFLAERTGGTYSTLKVQPAELEDSGVYFCASSQGTSPYYEQFFGPGTRLTVL.

The chain combines TRBV28 with TRBJ1-5; D unclear. The CDR3 has 13 amino acids. Trimming pared 6 bases from V and 7 bases from J, leaving 13 bases between. CDR1 and CDR2 (germline): MDHEN, SYDVKM. CDR3 protein: CASSPLPPQPQHF. CDR3 in DNA: TGTGCCAGCAGCCCCCTCCCCCCCCAGCCCCAGCATTTT.

The rearrangement joins TRBV28 to TRBJ2-1; D perhaps matches TRBD2 (6 bases). The germline gives CDR1 MDHEN, CDR2 SYDVKM. This CDR3 is built from 15 residues. V was pared by 3 bases and J by 2 bases, with 11 bases between. CDR3 DNA: TGTGCCAGCAGTTTCGGGGGAGGAGCCTACAATGAGCAGTTCTTC. Translation: CASSFGGGAYNEQFF.

The chain carries TRBV7-6 and TRBJ2-3; the match to TRBD2 covers 7 bases. The CDR3 extends over 15 amino acids. The germline gives CDR1 SGHVS, CDR2 FNYEAQ. The V and J ends lost 5 bases and 3 bases, in that order; junction bases with no gene match: 8. The CDR3 protein is CASSLLTSWTDTQYF. In DNA, the CDR3 is TGTGCCAGCAGCCTCTTGACTAGCTGGACAGATACGCAGTATTTT.

The chain couples TRBV5-8 to TRBJ2-7; the D is unclear. The CDR3 is made up of 11 amino acids. Per the germline V gene, CDR1 is SGHTS and CDR2 is YDEGEE. Between the trimmed V and J ends, which lost 4 bases and 6 bases, there was a span of 8 bases. CDR3 DNA: TGTGCCAGCAGCGAGCCAGGCGAGCAGTACTTC. It is translated as CASSEPGEQYF. Looking up the rest from reference TRBV5-8 and TRBJ2-7 gives the full variable domain: EAGVTQSPTHLIKTRGQQATLRCSPISGHTSVYWYQQALGLGLQFLLWYDEGEERNRGNFPPRFSGRQFPNYSSELNVNALELEDSALYLCASSEPGEQYFGPGTRLTVT.

Written as DNA, the CDR3 is TGTGCCAGCGGGGGGGTCCAGGGGTACACTGAAGCTTTCTTT. Translated: CASGGVQGYTEAFF. The chain carries TRBV2 and TRBJ1-1; D is possibly TRBD1 (6 bases). This CDR3 region has 14 residues. Germline-derived CDR1 and CDR2 are SNHLY and FYNNEI. V lost 8 bases to trimming and J lost 3 bases, with 16 bases between them.

The chain couples TRBV14 to TRBJ2-7; no definite D call. Germline V gene sequence: CDR1 SGHDN, CDR2 FVKESK. V was pared by 4 bases and J by 3 bases, with 7 bases between. The CDR3 runs 12 residues. The CDR3 DNA follows: TGTGCCAGCAGCCGACACGTCTACGAGCAGTACTTC. Translation: CASSRHVYEQYF.

The rearrangement joins TRBV6-5 to TRBJ2-3, with 9 bases identical to TRBD2. This CDR3 region has 16 residues. Germline V gives CDR1 MNHEY, CDR2 SVGAGI. V lost 0 bases, J lost 8 bases, and 9 bases stayed unmatched. CDR3 amino acids: CASSYSAGGPVVTQYF. The CDR3 region has the DNA TGTGCCAGCAGTTACTCGGCGGGAGGGCCGGTAGTTACGCAGTATTTT.

The genes are TRBV7-3 and TRBJ2-1; weak D call: TRBD1 (7 bases). Germline assignment: CDR1 SGHTA and CDR2 FQGTGA. CDR3 length equals 15 residues. V lost 1 base to trimming and J lost 10 bases, with 17 bases between them. CDR3 protein: CASSLSGGTVPEQFF. The CDR3, as DNA: TGTGCCAGCAGCTTAAGCGGCGGGACAGTCCCGGAGCAGTTCTTC.

In nucleotides, the CDR3 is TGTGCCAGCAGCGGAGTTAGCACTAGCGGGAAAGGGTCCTACGAGCAGTACTTC. This sequence encodes CASSGVSTSGKGSYEQYF. The V call is TRBV4-2, the J call TRBJ2-5; 10 nucleotides align to TRBD2. The DNA end is more similar to TRBJ2-7, so the J call may be wrong. CDR1 is LGHNA, CDR2 YNFKEQ, per germline. The CDR3 length is 18 residues.

This sequence joins TRBV4-1 and TRBJ2-2; 7 bases line up with TRBD1. This CDR3 has 15 residues. Germline CDR1 is MGHRA and CDR2 is YSYEKL. Trimming removed 0 bases from V and 5 bases from J; junction bases left unmatched: 3. CDR3 protein: CASSQDGTATGELFF. As DNA, the CDR3 is TGCGCCAGCAGCCAAGATGGGACAGCGACCGGGGAGCTGTTTTTT.

The chain employs TRBV29-1 and TRBJ1-1; 11 bases fit TRBD1. The ends lost 6 bases at V and 3 bases at J; junction bases unmatched: 0. The V gene's germline CDR1 is SQVTM and CDR2 ANQGSEA. The CDR3 totals 12 residues. CDR3 loop: CSVGQGDTEAFF. DNA for the CDR3: TGCAGCGTGGGACAGGGGGACACTGAAGCTTTCTTT.

J is TRBJ2-7 and V is TRBV10-2, with TRBD1 as a possible D gene (6 bases). CDR1 is WSHSY and CDR2 is SAAADI in the germline V gene. This CDR3 comprises 13 residues. V was clipped by 2 bases and J by 7 bases, with 12 bases between them. The CDR3 loop reads CASSETTGWEQYF. CDR3 nucleotides: TGCGCCAGCAGTGAGACCACAGGGTGGGAGCAGTACTTC.